This T cell receptor beta chain was observed in a study of tumor-infiltrating lymphocytes in localized non-small cell lung cancer. Produced via immunoSEQ multiplex PCR; TCRdb's table is partial and in-frame only. The sample has thousands of clones; 50% to 75% are singletons. This clone occurred once. Its antigen remains unknown. V was clipped by 5 bases and J by 3 bases, with 8 bases between them. CDR1 is SNHLY and CDR2 is FYNNEI in the germline V gene. This CDR3 has 13 residues. Findings of the study overall: Different pieces of the same tissue were used for each assay.

This chain uses TRBV2 with TRBJ1-5, with a possible D match to TRBD1 (6 bases). The sample comprised uninvolved lung tissue not adjacent to the tumor. This TCR was recovered from a human donor with non-small cell lung cancer. The CDR3 loop is CASSPGHNQPQHF. In DNA form, the CDR3 reads TGTGCCAGCAGTCCGGGACACAATCAGCCCCAGCATTTT.